These T cell receptor beta chains were read from a single sample in a study of cytotoxic CD8 clonotypes in ibrutinib-treated CLL. TCRdb's table, derived via immunoSEQ multiplex PCR, lists solely in-frame clones and lacks some. The repertoire holds tens of thousands of clones, with over 80% as singletons. The sample was PBMCs, taken after 24 months of ibrutinib treatment. The receptors shown here come from a human donor with chronic lymphocytic leukemia. Both conserved end residues are part of each CDR3. Each record gives: D gene, J gene, clone size, V gene, CDR3 DNA, CDR3 protein. The D gene is left open where the match is weak. Clone sizes are given selectively: once, few, many, or a class where the clone is expanded.

TRBD2,TRBJ2-7,.,TRBV27,TGTGCCAGCAGTCGTAGCGGGAGGGTGTATGAGCAGTACTTC,CASSRSGRVYEQYF
.,TRBJ2-7,.,TRBV2,TGTGCCAGCAGTGGACGGGGGGAGCAGTACTTC,CASSGRGEQYF
TRBD1,TRBJ2-7,.,TRBV27,TGTGCCAGCAGTCTTTGGGACAGGGTAGGCGAGCAGTACTTC,CASSLWDRVGEQYF
TRBD1,TRBJ2-6,.,TRBV19,TGTGCCAGTAGTGGGGGACAGGTGATCTCTGGGGCCAACGTCCTGACTTTC,CASSGGQVISGANVLTF
TRBD2,TRBJ2-2,.,TRBV10-3,TGTGCCATCAGTGATATTCTAGCGGGAGGATCCGGGGAGCTGTTTTTT,CAISDILAGGSGELFF
TRBD1,TRBJ1-1,.,TRBV5-6,TGTGCCAGCAGCCGCCAGGGGGTTTCAGCTTTCTTT,CASSRQGVSAFF
TRBD1,TRBJ1-2,few,TRBV6-1,TGTGCCAGCAGTCCCAGGGGGCCCGGTAGGGATGGCTACACCTTC,CASSPRGPGRDGYTF
.,TRBJ1-2,.,TRBV6-5,TGTGCCAGCAGTTCCTCTGGCACGGGCTATGGCTACACCTTC,CASSSSGTGYGYTF
.,TRBJ1-2,once,TRBV7-8,TGTGCCAGCAGCTCTATTATCTGGGGTACAGCCGACAGGCCTAACTATGGCTACACCTTC,CASSSIIWGTADRPNYGYTF
TRBD1,TRBJ1-2,many,TRBV7-8,TGTGCCAGCAGATCCAGGGGGAGTGAAGGCTACACCTTC,CASRSRGSEGYTF
TRBD1,TRBJ1-4,.,TRBV5-1,TGCGCCAGCAGCAACTCCGGACAGGGGGCAGGGGAAAAACTGTTTTTT,CASSNSGQGAGEKLFF
.,TRBJ2-2,.,TRBV2,TGTGCCAGCGGCAGCACCGGGGAGCTGTTTTTT,CASGSTGELFF
.,TRBJ2-3,few,TRBV30,TGTGCCTGGAGTGTAGGGTCAGGGCCCACAGATACGCAGTATTTT,CAWSVGSGPTDTQYF
TRBD1,TRBJ2-7,.,TRBV5-1,TGCGCCAGCAGCCTAGGGGGCCCACCCTACGAGCAGTACTTC,CASSLGGPPYEQYF
TRBD2,TRBJ2-1,.,TRBV7-2,TGTGCCAGCAGATCTAGCGGGAGCTCCTACAATGAGCAGTTCTTC,CASRSSGSSYNEQFF
.,TRBJ2-3,.,TRBV4-3,TGCGCCAGCAGCCCCCGGCTTGGCACAGATACGCAGTATTTT,CASSPRLGTDTQYF
.,TRBJ2-7,.,TRBV6-5,TGTGCCAGCAGTTTGACCTCTTTGCGGGGGCCCTACGAGCAGTACTTC,CASSLTSLRGPYEQYF
.,TRBJ2-1,.,TRBV6-5,TGTGCCAGCAGGTCGTACAATGAGCAGTTCTTC,CASRSYNEQFF
.,TRBJ2-7,.,TRBV28,TGTGCCAGCAGTTTGTCCAGGGCCCACGAGCAGTACTTC,CASSLSRAHEQYF
TRBD2,TRBJ2-2,.,TRBV5-4,TGTGCCAGCAGCTTGGACCCTAGCGGGACGGTCACCGGGGAGCTGTTTTTT,CASSLDPSGTVTGELFF